This record covers a single TCR beta chain. Its target is not known. The data originate from a study of identical twins. Study-wide results and limits: Beta out-of-frame sequences showed weaker excess twin sharing.

MiXCR, applied by TCRdb to the 5' RACE reads, yields one record per CDR3 protein. The repertoire has 450,000 to 600,000 distinct CDR3 sequences, approximately 20% of them found once; the top ten carry 0.45% to 0.5%. Germline trimming cut 1 base from V and 4 bases from J; bases unmatched to any gene: 9. The CDR3 runs 17 residues. Per germline, CDR1 SGHRS and CDR2 YFSETQ. The sample was also reused in another study, on yellow fever vaccine responses in identical twins. That source notes: Reportedly, twins' vaccine T cell responses looked partly convergent and partly personalized.

The sequencing sample was made of CD4+ T cells sorted from blood. This TCR was sampled from a woman younger than 30 in good health. The V gene is TRBV5-1, the J gene TRBJ2-2, with 8 nucleotides matching TRBD2. In DNA form, the CDR3 reads TGCGCCAGCAGCTTGCAGGGGCTAGCGGGCTTCACCGGGGAGCTGTTTTTT. Its translation is CASSLQGLAGFTGELFF.